The present TCR beta chain was sequenced within a study of T cell responses to AZD1222 COVID-19 vaccine (dated by TCRdb to the early 2020s). As for the study more broadly: A total of approximately 240 trial participants underwent TCR sequencing, of whom roughly 210 had received two doses of AZD1222 and 26 had received two doses of the MenACWY control vaccine. Trial participants were enrolled by age into 18-55, 56-69 and 70-plus year subgroups, with approximately 150, 30 and 60 TCR-sequenced participants respectively.

Regarding this clone: The specificity of this receptor is unknown. Per-base qualities were not stored, and no clone one base away is much larger.

The CDR3 regions of human TCRbeta chains were subjected to immunosequencing. The original methods were these. TCRs in the repertoires were compared against a reference library of SARS-CoV-2-specific TCRs that had been generated with the MIRA antigen-specificity platform. Breadth was defined as the fraction of unique TCRs that were SARS-CoV-2-associated, and depth was defined as the fraction of total T cells that were SARS-CoV-2-associated. Using the MIRA data, each spike-specific TCR was mapped to the spike region that the TCR reacts to and placed in a CD4 or CD8 class. Log10-transformed breadth and depth values were compared by one-way ANOVA with Sidak's multiple comparisons tests. TCRdb took over this immuneACCESS table, retaining in-frame rearrangements with V and J assigned. Such tables are incomplete; in checked studies, under half of the missing clones stem from an unresolved V gene, and the remainder is unexplained. V, J and clone size reflect that table, while D and trimming were determined from the DNA. For this sample the table gives around 110,000 clones, of which approximately 83% were detected only once. Clones ranked in the top ten supply roughly 4% of the sample.

The sample's time point label, in plain terms: baseline before first vaccination. The sample's treatment or condition label is to be understood as: meningococcal conjugate vaccine given as trial control. Samples from vaccinated people were obtained from the UK trials COV001 and COV002, which included a single-blind randomized controlled phase 2/3 trial of AZD1222 (ChAdOx1 nCoV-19) in healthy adults. Trial participant PBMC samples were collected at day 0 and day 28 after the second dose for TCRbeta chain sequencing. Taken from the germline V gene, the CDR1 and CDR2 loops are MDHEN and SYDVKM. Including the terminal cysteine and phenylalanine, the CDR3 comprises 13 residues. Here the CDR3 DNA is all that survives: 39 bases in frame from base 1. Cut back by 6 bases and 4 bases, the V and J ends lie 12 bases apart. General study outcomes and caveats: Epitopes outside the regions mutated in the B.1.351 and B.1.1.7 variants were reportedly recognized by nearly half of the unique spike-specific TCRs. The 56-69-year group was small, and its depth increase did not reach significance, likely because of low power. After two AZD1222 doses, spike-specific TCR breadth and depth were significantly higher than at day 0 and than in MenACWY recipients. Conclusions about previously exposed vaccinees were limited because only six AZD1222 recipients were SARS-CoV-2 seropositive at baseline. The vaccine-associated CD4 TCRs covered the entire spike protein, and the dominant responses fell in regions 160-218 and 743-854. Because no samples from the day 14 peak response were available, repertoires could be characterized only after the peak T cell response. Participants were mostly white British and included more females than males, and it was suggested by the authors that clonal diversity may have been underestimated.

The chain is assembled from TRBV28 and TRBJ1-2, and possibly TRBD1, on 5 matching bases. The sample in question was peripheral blood, obtained on day 0 of MenACWY control vaccination. This TCR was recovered from an adult in good health. The CDR3 region reads CASSRDSTYGYTF. In nucleotide form, the sequence is TGTGCCAGCAGCCGCGACAGTACCTATGGCTACACCTTC.